One sample yielded the 7 T cell receptor beta chains listed below, sequenced in a study of CD8 T cells in Susac syndrome. The authors reverse transcribed roughly 0.5 to 1 ug RNA with random hexamers. TCRdb redid the calling of the immunoSEQ multiplex PCR reads with MiXCR, one entry per CDR3 protein. The sample carries 150,000 to 200,000 distinct CDR3 sequences, approximately 96% recorded once. The sample comprised CD8+ T cells from PBMCs. Source of these receptors: a human donor with multiple sclerosis.

The V call is TRBV7-9, the J call TRBJ2-3; D gene uncertain. This CDR3 contains 17 residues. CDR1 and CDR2 (germline): SEHNR, FQNEAQ (reference sequence). Trimming stripped 5 bases from V and 1 base from J, with 19 bases between. CDR3 sequence (DNA): TGTGCCAGCAGCCCCTTCCCCTCCGGTAAGGGCACAGATACGCAGTATTTT. It yields the protein CASSPFPSGKGTDTQYF.

The V and J genes are TRBV6-5 and TRBJ2-7; D is possibly TRBD1 or TRBD2 (6 bases each). V shed 2 bases and J shed 3 bases, with 11 bases lying between them. This CDR3 has 14 residues. The germline V gene encodes CDR1 MNHEY and CDR2 SVGAGI. In DNA, the CDR3 is TGTGCCAGCAGTTACGGCGGGGACAACTACGAGCAGTACTTC. Protein sequence: CASSYGGDNYEQYF.

This rearrangement joins TRBV28 to TRBJ2-1; D is ambiguous. The CDR3 length is 10 residues. Trimming removed 10 bases from V and 6 bases from J, with 7 bases in between. Germline lookup yields CDR1 MDHEN and CDR2 SYDVKM. CDR3 sequence reads: CATRANEQFF. The CDR3 DNA sequence: TGTGCCACCCGGGCCAATGAGCAGTTCTTC.

The V call is TRBV29-1, the J call TRBJ2-1; 9 nucleotides agree with TRBD1. With 4 bases clipped from V and 4 bases from J, the junction kept 5 bases outside the gene matches. Per the germline V gene, CDR1 is SQVTM and CDR2 is ANQGSEA. The CDR3 consists of 14 residues. The CDR3: CSVAGTGSYNEQFF. The CDR3 DNA is TGCAGCGTTGCCGGGACAGGGTCTTACAATGAGCAGTTCTTC.

This sequence joins TRBV23-1 and TRBJ1-5, with unresolved D. Being an ORF, TRBV23-1 has a function that is uncertain. Trimming stripped 7 bases from V and 2 bases from J, with 15 bases between. This CDR3 has 15 residues. The CDR3 spells CASTLGPGGNQPQHF. In DNA, the CDR3 is TGCGCCAGCACTCTGGGTCCGGGCGGCAATCAGCCCCAGCATTTT.

The CDR3 sequence: CASSRLAGNYEQYF. The CDR3 bases are TGTGCCAGCAGCCGGCTAGCGGGAAACTACGAGCAGTACTTC. V and J are TRBV28 and TRBJ2-7; 9 bases agree with TRBD2. Germline V gene sequence: CDR1 MDHEN, CDR2 SYDVKM. This CDR3 is built from 14 residues. With 6 bases clipped from V and 3 bases from J, the junction kept 6 bases outside the gene matches.

The chain recombines TRBV5-1 with TRBJ2-7; a possible D gene is TRBD1 (6 bases). Per the germline V gene, CDR1 is SGHRS and CDR2 is YFSETQ. Trimming removed 0 bases at V and 4 bases at J, with 35 bases between. The CDR3 contains 22 residues. CDR3 DNA sequence: TGCGCCAGCAGCTTGGGGGAAGCGATTCCAGGGGCCGGACGACCCGGCGAATACGAGCAGTACTTC. Encoded protein: CASSLGEAIPGAGRPGEYEQYF.